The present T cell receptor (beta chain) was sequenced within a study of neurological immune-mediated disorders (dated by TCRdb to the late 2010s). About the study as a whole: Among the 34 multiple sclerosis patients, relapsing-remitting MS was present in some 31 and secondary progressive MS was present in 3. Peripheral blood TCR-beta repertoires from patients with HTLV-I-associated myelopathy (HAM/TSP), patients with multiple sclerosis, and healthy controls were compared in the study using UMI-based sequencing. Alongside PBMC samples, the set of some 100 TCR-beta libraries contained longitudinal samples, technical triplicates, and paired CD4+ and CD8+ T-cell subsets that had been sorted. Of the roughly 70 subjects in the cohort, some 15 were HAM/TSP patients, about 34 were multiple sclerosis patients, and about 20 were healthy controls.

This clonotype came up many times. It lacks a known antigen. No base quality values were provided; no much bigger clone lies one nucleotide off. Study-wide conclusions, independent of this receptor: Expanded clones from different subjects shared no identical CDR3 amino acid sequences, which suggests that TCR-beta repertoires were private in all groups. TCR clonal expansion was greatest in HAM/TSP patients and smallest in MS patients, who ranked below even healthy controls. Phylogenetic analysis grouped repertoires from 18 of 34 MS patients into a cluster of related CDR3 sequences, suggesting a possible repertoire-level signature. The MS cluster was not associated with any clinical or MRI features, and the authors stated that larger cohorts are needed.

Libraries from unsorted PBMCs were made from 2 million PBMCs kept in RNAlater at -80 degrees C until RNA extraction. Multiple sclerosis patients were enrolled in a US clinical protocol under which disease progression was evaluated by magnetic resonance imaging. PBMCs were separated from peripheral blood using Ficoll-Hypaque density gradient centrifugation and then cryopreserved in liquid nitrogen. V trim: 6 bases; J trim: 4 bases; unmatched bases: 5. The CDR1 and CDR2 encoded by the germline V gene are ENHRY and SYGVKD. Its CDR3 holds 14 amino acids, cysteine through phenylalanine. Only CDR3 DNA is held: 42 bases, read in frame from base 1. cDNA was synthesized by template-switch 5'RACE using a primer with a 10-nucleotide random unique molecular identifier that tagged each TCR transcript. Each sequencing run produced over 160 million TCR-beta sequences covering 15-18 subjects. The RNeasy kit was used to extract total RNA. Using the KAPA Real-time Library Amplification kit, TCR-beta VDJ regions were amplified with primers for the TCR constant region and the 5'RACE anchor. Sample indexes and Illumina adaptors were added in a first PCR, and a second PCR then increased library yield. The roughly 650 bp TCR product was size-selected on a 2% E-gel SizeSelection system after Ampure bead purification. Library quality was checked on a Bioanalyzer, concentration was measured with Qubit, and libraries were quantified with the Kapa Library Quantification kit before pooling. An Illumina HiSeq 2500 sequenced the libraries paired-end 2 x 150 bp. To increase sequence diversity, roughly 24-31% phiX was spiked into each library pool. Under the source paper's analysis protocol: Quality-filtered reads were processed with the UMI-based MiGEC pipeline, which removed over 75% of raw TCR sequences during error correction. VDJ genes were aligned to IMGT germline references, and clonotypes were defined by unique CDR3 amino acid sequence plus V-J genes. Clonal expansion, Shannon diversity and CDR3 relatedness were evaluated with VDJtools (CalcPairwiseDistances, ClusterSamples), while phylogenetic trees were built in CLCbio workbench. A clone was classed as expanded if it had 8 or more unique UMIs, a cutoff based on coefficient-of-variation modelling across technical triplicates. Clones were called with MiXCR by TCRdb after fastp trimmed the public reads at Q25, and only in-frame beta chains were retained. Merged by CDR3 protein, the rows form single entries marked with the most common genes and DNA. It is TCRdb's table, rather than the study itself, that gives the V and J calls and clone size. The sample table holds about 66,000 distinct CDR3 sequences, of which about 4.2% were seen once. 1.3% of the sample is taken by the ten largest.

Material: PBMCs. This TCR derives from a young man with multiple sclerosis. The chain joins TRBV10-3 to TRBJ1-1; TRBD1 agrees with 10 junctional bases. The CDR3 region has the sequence CAISGTGVATEAFF. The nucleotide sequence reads TGTGCCATCAGCGGGACAGGGGTGGCCACTGAAGCTTTCTTT.